The 3 T cell receptor beta chains below were found in one sample sequenced in a study of T cell responses to AZD1222 COVID-19 vaccine. Sequencing used immunoSEQ multiplex PCR; TCRdb keeps in-frame clones, though not all of them. The sample contains just over 150,000 clones, 75% to 90% of which appear only once. This material consisted of peripheral blood, taken after recovery from COVID-19. The receptors come from an adult who had recovered from COVID-19.

The V and J genes are TRBV9 and TRBJ2-2; the match to TRBD2 covers 7 bases. V was pared by 2 bases and J by 5 bases, with 9 bases of the junction left unmatched. This CDR3 is built from 16 residues. CDR1 is SGDLS and CDR2 is YYNGEE in the germline V gene. The CDR3 is CASSVTTGGGTGELFF. For the CDR3, the DNA is TGTGCCAGCAGCGTCACCACGGGAGGAGGGACCGGGGAGCTGTTTTTT.

The chain joins TRBV27 to TRBJ1-1, with TRBD1 as a possible D gene (5 bases). V lost 4 bases and J lost 1, with 22 bases in between. CDR3 length: 18 residues. Per germline, CDR1 MNHEY and CDR2 SMNVEV (reference sequence). The CDR3 loop is CASSYRGTQGWTNTEAFF. The CDR3 nucleotides are TGTGCCAGCAGTTATCGGGGGACTCAAGGTTGGACGAACACTGAAGCTTTCTTT.

The rearrangement uses TRBV5-1 and TRBJ1-3; D is undetermined. The CDR3 loop spans 14 amino acids. Germline V gene sequence: CDR1 SGHRS, CDR2 YFSETQ. V lost 4 bases and J 1 base, leaving 9 bases between the germline ends. The CDR3 DNA sequence: TGCGCCAGCAGCGAGGGCGTTTCTGGAAACACCATATATTTT. Amino acids: CASSEGVSGNTIYF.